This T cell receptor beta chain was obtained from a study of blood T cells in healthy people across ages. Total RNA was extracted at no less than 6 micrograms per sample. Primed by a sample-barcoded 5' primer and a J-beta primer mix, a second PCR proceeded for 7 to 11 cycles. A single record per CDR3 protein comes from TCRdb applying MiXCR to the 5' RACE reads. The sample comprises around 800,000 distinct CDR3 sequences, less than 80% of which are singletons, and about a quarter rests with the top ten. The sequencing sample was made of blood. The origin of this receptor is a man between 25 and 39 years old in good health.

The CDR3 is CASSSMQGLDYGYTF. The CDR3 nucleotides are TGTGCCAGCAGCTCGATGCAGGGGCTAGACTATGGCTACACCTTC. V and J are TRBV7-8 and TRBJ1-2; possibly TRBD1 for D (6 bases). This CDR3 has 15 amino acids. Germline V gene data show CDR1 as SGHVS and CDR2 as FQNEAQ. V lost 4 bases and J 3 bases, leaving 15 bases between the germline ends.